The 8 T cell receptor beta chains reported below all come from one sample, sequenced in a study of cytomegalovirus exposure and HLA in healthy donors (TCRdb year 2017). Libraries were made using the immunoSEQ multiplex PCR assay. The multiplex PCR relied on a mix of 60 forward primers for TCR Vbeta segments and 13 reverse primers for TCR Jbeta segments. Held by TCRdb, this immuneACCESS table contains in-frame sequences only and omits some clones. Under half of the omission traces to an unresolved V gene where checked; the cause of the rest is unknown. The sample includes about 130,000 clones, with 80% observed a single time. 1.2% of the sample goes to the ten largest clones. The specimen was PBMCs. All receptors derive from a female donor in good health and CMV-seronegative.

The chain couples TRBV18 to TRBJ1-1, with D possibly being TRBD1 (5 bases). Germline V gene sequence: CDR1 KGHSH, CDR2 LQKENI. CDR3 length equals 16 residues. The V end was cut by 5 bases, the J end by 4 bases, with 20 bases between. CDR3 nucleotide sequence: TGTGCCAGCTCAGTCCTCAGCGGGGGGAACGGCACTGAAGCTTTCTTT. Translation: CASSVLSGGNGTEAFF.

This clone was seen only a few times. V gene TRBV27 combines with J gene TRBJ2-1, with TRBD2 matching over 7 bases. This CDR3 contains 14 residues. V gave up 7 bases and J gave up 6 bases; unmatched junction bases: 9. Germline V gene data show CDR1 as MNHEY and CDR2 as SMNVEV (reference sequence). The CDR3 reads CASIQGGGGNEQFF. The DNA for the CDR3 is TGTGCCAGCATCCAGGGAGGCGGGGGCAATGAGCAGTTCTTC.

This clone was observed a few times. This CDR3 is CASSDMGQGTEAFF. The CDR3 coding sequence is TGTGCCAGCAGTGACATGGGGCAGGGAACTGAAGCTTTCTTT. The rearrangement joins TRBV6-1 to TRBJ1-1, with a tentative D call TRBD1 (5 bases). V was clipped by 3 bases and J by 5 bases, with 13 bases between them. CDR3 length: 14 amino acids. From germline, CDR1 is MNHNS and CDR2 SASEGT.

The sample holds a few counts of this clone. This rearrangement joins TRBV7-9 to TRBJ2-1; 9 bases are a match to TRBD1. The CDR3 is made up of 14 amino acids. V lost 8 bases, J lost 5 bases, and 7 bases stayed unmatched. Looked up from germline, CDR1 is SEHNR and CDR2 is FQNEAQ (reference sequence). The CDR3 DNA reads TGTGCCAGCGGGTTACAGGGGGCCCACAATGAGCAGTTCTTC. This gives the protein CASGLQGAHNEQFF.

With respect to this clone: This sample also contains other DNA sequences that code for the same CDR3. CDR3 in amino acids: CASSLTSGRYNEQFF. CDR3 DNA: TGCGCCAGCAGCCTGACTAGCGGGAGATACAATGAGCAGTTCTTC. The V gene is TRBV5-1, the J gene TRBJ2-1; TRBD2 matches at 12 bases. Germline CDR1 and CDR2: SGHRS and YFSETQ. Losses at the gene ends were 4 bases for V and 4 bases for J; bases not matched to a gene: 3. CDR3 length: 15 amino acids.

The chain has TRBV20-1 and TRBJ2-7; 7 bases map to TRBD2. The CDR3 length is 11 residues. The V gene end was trimmed by 6 bases and the J gene end by 5 bases; junction bases not matched to a gene: 4. The germline V gene has CDR1 DFQATT and CDR2 SNEGSKA (reference sequence). CDR3 bases: TGCAGTGCCTCCGGGGGGAACGAGCAGTACTTC. It codes for CSASGGNEQYF.

J is TRBJ2-2 and V is TRBV7-9; TRBD2 is a possible D gene (6 bases). The CDR3 runs to 18 residues. The V and J ends lost 5 bases and 1 base respectively, with 20 bases between them. Germline V gives CDR1 SEHNR, CDR2 FQNEAQ (reference sequence). CDR3 sequence: CASSSWGWAGMNTGELFF. The CDR3 nucleotides are TGTGCCAGCAGCAGCTGGGGGTGGGCGGGGATGAACACCGGGGAGCTGTTTTTT.

The gene calls are TRBV25-1 and TRBJ2-5; D may be TRBD1 (6 bases). The CDR3 spans 16 residues. Trimming left V 0 bases short and J 3 bases short, with 14 bases between. CDR1 and CDR2 (germline): MGHDK, SYGVNS. CDR3 sequence (DNA): TGTGCCAGCAGTGAATATAAAACAGGGAGAGAAGAGACCCAGTACTTC. Translating it yields CASSEYKTGREETQYF.